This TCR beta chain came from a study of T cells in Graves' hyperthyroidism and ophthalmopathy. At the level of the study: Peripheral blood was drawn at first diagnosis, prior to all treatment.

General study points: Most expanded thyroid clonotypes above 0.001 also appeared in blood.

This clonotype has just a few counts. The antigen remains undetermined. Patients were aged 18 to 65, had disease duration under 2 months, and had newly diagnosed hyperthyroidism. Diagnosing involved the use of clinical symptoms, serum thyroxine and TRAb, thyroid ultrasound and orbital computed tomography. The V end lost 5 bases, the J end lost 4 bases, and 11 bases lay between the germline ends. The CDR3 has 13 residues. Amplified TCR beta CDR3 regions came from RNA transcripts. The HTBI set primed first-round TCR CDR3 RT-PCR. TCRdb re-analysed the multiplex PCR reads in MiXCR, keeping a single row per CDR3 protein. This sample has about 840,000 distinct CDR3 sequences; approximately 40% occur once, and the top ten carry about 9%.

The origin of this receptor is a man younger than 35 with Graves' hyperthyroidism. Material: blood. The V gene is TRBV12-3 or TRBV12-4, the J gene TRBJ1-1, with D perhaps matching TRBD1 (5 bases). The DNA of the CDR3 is TGTGCCAGCAGTGCCTCAGGGAGCACTGAAGCTTTCTTT. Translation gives CASSASGSTEAFF.